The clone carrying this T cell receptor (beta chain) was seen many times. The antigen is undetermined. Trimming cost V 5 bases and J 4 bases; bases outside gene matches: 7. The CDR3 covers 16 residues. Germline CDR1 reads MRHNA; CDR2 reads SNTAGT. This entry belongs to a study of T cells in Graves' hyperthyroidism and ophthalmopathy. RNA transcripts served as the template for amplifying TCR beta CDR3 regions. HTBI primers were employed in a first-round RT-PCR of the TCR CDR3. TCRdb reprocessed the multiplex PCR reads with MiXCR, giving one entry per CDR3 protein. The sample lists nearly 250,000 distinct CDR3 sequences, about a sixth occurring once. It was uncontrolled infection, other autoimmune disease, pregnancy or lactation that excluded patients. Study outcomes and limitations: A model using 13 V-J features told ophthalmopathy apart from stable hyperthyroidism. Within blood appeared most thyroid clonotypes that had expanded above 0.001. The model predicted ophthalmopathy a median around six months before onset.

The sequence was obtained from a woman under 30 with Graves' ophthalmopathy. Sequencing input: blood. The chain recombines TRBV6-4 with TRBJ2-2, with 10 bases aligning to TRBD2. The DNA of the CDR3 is TGTGCCAGCAGTTCTCTAGCGGGAGCGGGCACCGGGGAGCTGTTTTTT. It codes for CASSSLAGAGTGELFF.